These 29 T cell receptor beta chains share one sample of origin, sequenced in a study of CD8 T cells in ankylosing spondylitis. TCRdb reprocessed the 5' RACE reads with MiXCR, giving one entry per CDR3 protein. The sample includes roughly 250,000 distinct CDR3 sequences, roughly 8.6% of them seen just once. Sequencing input: blood, either unsorted or a sorted T cell fraction (not recorded which). The receptors originated from a male donor with ankylosing spondylitis or in good health (not recorded which).

This clonotype was seen only a few times. One junction end does not reproduce the germline sequence, and a read error may be involved. CDR3 nucleotides: TGTCACACCGAGGGTAGCGGACACCCAGGGGATCAGCCCCAGCATTTT. Translated, it gives CHTEGSGHPGDQPQHF. The rearrangement uses TRBV29-1 and TRBJ1-5, with D maybe TRBD1 (6 bases). CDR1 and CDR2 from the germline V gene are SQVTM and ANQGSEA. CDR3 length equals 16 residues.

Ten or more counts support this clonotype. V usage is TRBV12-3 or TRBV12-4 and J usage is TRBJ2-5, with TRBD2 matching over 7 bases. V was pared by 5 bases and J by 1 base, with 1 base of the junction left unmatched. The CDR3 is 13 residues long. CDR3 DNA sequence: TGTGCCAGCAGTCCTAGCGGCCAAGAGACCCAGTACTTC. It encodes CASSPSGQETQYF.

The chain links TRBV4-1 to TRBJ2-7; TRBD2 is a possible D gene (5 bases). CDR3 length equals 14 residues. V was clipped by 1 base and J by 6 bases, with 13 bases between them. Germline CDR1 reads MGHRA; CDR2 reads YSYEKL. CDR3 sequence reads: CASSQVGVWGEQYF. The DNA for the CDR3 is TGCGCCAGCAGCCAAGTCGGGGTTTGGGGCGAGCAGTACTTC.

This clonotype showed up many times. A junction boundary mismatches the germline segment, possibly from a read error. Here the CDR3 DNA reads TGTGCCAGCAGTGTAGCGGGAGTGGATGAGCAGTTCTTC. Its translation is CASSVAGVDEQFF. This sequence joins TRBV12-3 or TRBV12-4 and TRBJ2-1; 9 positions agree with TRBD2. The CDR3 has 13 amino acids.

Concerning this clonotype itself: A much more abundant neighbour one base away suggests this may be a read error. The chain carries TRBV2 and TRBJ1-6, with a weak D call TRBD1 (6 bases). This CDR3 has 14 amino acids. Germline lookup yields CDR1 SNHLY and CDR2 FYNNEI. The CDR3 nucleotides read TGTGTCAGCAGGGGATTGGACAGAGCTAAGCCCCTCCACTTT. Its translation: CVSRGLDRAKPLHF.

There are many counts of this clonotype. The V and J genes are TRBV7-6 and TRBJ1-4, with 7 bases matching TRBD1. The CDR3 is 15 residues long. With V trimmed by 1 base and J by 4 bases, 3 bases remained unmatched. Germline CDR1 reads SGHVS; CDR2 reads FNYEAQ. CDR3 amino acids: CASSLGTGDNEKLFF. The DNA of the CDR3 is TGTGCCAGCAGCTTAGGTACAGGGGATAATGAAAAACTGTTTTTT.

Worth noting for this clonotype: A much larger clone lies a single base off, so this may be a read error. The rearrangement uses TRBV5-1 and TRBJ2-1, with 7 nucleotides matching TRBD1. Germline V gene data show CDR1 as SGHRS and CDR2 as YFSETQ. CDR3 length: 16 residues. DNA for the CDR3: TGCGCCAGCAGCTTGGCCAGAGGGGGCGCAGGGAATGACCAGTTCTTC. Translated: CASSLARGGAGNDQFF. The full variable domain, rest sourced from reference TRBV5-1 and TRBJ2-1, is KAGVTQTPRYLIKTRGQQVTLSCSPISGHRSVSWYQQTPGQGLQFLFEYFSETQRNKGNFPGRFSGRQFSNSRSEMNVSTLELGDSALYLCASSLARGGAGNDQFFGPGTRLTVL.

This clonotype was seen repeatedly, ten times or more. This chain joins TRBV5-1 and TRBJ2-3, with D uncertain. The germline gives CDR1 SGHRS, CDR2 YFSETQ. Trimming took 7 bases from V and 4 from J, leaving 13 bases between them. This CDR3 region has 13 residues. The CDR3 nucleotides read TGCGCCAGCTGTGAGTCTGAAGCAGATACGCAGTATTTT. Protein: CASCESEADTQYF.

Many counts were recorded for this clonotype. No DNA is shown, since the ends of the CDR3 on it are uncertain; the CDR3 is the one TCRdb lists. V is TRBV12-3 or TRBV12-4 and J is TRBJ1-2; TRBD1 is the table's D call, not checked against the DNA. The CDR3 region is 16 residues in length, termini included. This CDR3 reads CASSSSDRGTNYGYTF.

This clonotype was seen repeatedly, ten times or more. The J gene is TRBJ2-7, the V gene TRBV6-1; D perhaps matches TRBD1 (6 bases). V was shortened by 5 bases and J by 0 bases, with 14 bases between the two germline ends. CDR1 is MNHNS and CDR2 is SASEGT in the germline V gene. The length of the CDR3 is 15 residues. CDR3 DNA sequence: TGTGCCAGCAGTCAAACCGGACAGCCCTCCTACGAGCAGTACTTC. Protein sequence: CASSQTGQPSYEQYF.

This clonotype has at least ten counts. The chain uses TRBV20-1 and TRBJ2-1; the D is unclear. In germline, CDR1 is DFQATT, CDR2 SNEGSKA (reference sequence). V was shortened by 3 bases and J by 0 bases, with 9 bases between the two germline ends. The CDR3 runs 14 residues. The CDR3 reads CSASPSRSYNEQFF. CDR3 sequence (DNA): TGCAGTGCTAGCCCCAGCCGCTCCTACAATGAGCAGTTCTTC.

The J gene is TRBJ2-1, the V gene TRBV7-2; 13 nucleotides agree with TRBD2. The CDR3 runs to 16 residues. The germline gives CDR1 SGHTA, CDR2 FQGNSA. J was trimmed by 10 bases and V by 4 bases; bases with no gene match: 10. The CDR3 reads CASSSRTSGGAWEQFF. The CDR3 DNA reads TGTGCCAGCAGCTCACGCACTAGCGGGGGGGCTTGGGAGCAGTTCTTC.

J is TRBJ2-7 and V is TRBV14; TRBD2 aligns across 9 bases. CDR3 length: 16 amino acids. Germline CDR1 is SGHDN and CDR2 is FVKESK. V lost 0 bases, J lost 3 bases, and 6 bases stayed unmatched. The CDR3 protein is CASSQEGLAGFYEQYF. The DNA for the CDR3 is TGTGCCAGCAGCCAAGAAGGGCTAGCGGGATTCTACGAGCAGTACTTC.

This clonotype was observed at least ten times. The rearrangement links TRBV11-3 to TRBJ2-3; the D is unclear. Germline loops: CDR1 SGHNT, CDR2 YENEEA. The CDR3 covers 12 residues. Trimming removed 6 bases from V and 4 bases from J, with 8 bases in between. The CDR3 DNA follows: TGTGCCAGCAGTTCCTCGGCAGATACGCAGTATTTT. Residues: CASSSSADTQYF.

This clonotype was detected only a few times. This rearrangement joins TRBV5-4 to TRBJ2-5; TRBD1 agrees at 11 bases. CDR1 is SGHNT and CDR2 is YYREEE in the germline V gene (reference sequence). Trimming took 1 base from V and 4 from J; bases not matched to a gene: 9. The CDR3 length is 17 residues. The CDR3 nucleotides are TGTGCCAGCAGCTTGCCCAGGACAGGGGGCGCATCAGAGACCCAGTACTTC. This gives the protein CASSLPRTGGASETQYF.

With respect to this clonotype: Possible read error: a much larger clone is one base away. The chain combines TRBV5-1 with TRBJ1-4; no firm D call. CDR3 length: 15 residues. Per the germline V gene, CDR1 is SGHRS and CDR2 is YFSETQ. V was shortened by 3 bases and J by 4 bases, with 13 bases between the two germline ends. For the CDR3, the DNA is TGCGCCAGCAGCTCCCGGATAGGGCTTAATGAAAAACTGTTTTTT. This sequence encodes CASSSRIGLNEKLFF.

This clonotype came up many times. The chain combines TRBV5-5 with TRBJ2-1, with 8 nucleotides matching TRBD1. Unmatched junction bases numbered 3, after V lost 4 bases and J lost 6 bases. This CDR3 contains 13 residues. In germline, CDR1 is SGHKS, CDR2 YYEKEE (reference sequence). The CDR3 DNA sequence: TGTGCCAGCAGCCACGGACAGGGCAATGAGCAGTTCTTC. Translated, it gives CASSHGQGNEQFF.

This clonotype has only a few counts. V and J are TRBV5-4 and TRBJ2-1; 8 bases agree with TRBD1. V shed 6 bases, J shed 7 bases, and the junction held 12 bases outside the gene matches. The CDR3 totals 15 residues. Germline V CDR1 and CDR2: SGHNT, YYREEE (reference sequence). The CDR3 spells CASNPGGADKNEQFF. Written as DNA, the CDR3 is TGTGCCAGCAATCCAGGGGGCGCAGATAAAAATGAGCAGTTCTTC.

J is TRBJ2-1 and V is TRBV10-3; D is possibly TRBD2 (6 bases). This CDR3 is 16 amino acids long. Germline values: CDR1 ENHRY, CDR2 SYGVKD. Deletions cut 3 bases from V and 0 bases from J, with 12 bases between. This CDR3 reads CAISEGEVSSYNEQFF. CDR3 nucleotides: TGTGCCATCAGTGAAGGGGAGGTCAGCTCCTACAATGAGCAGTTCTTC.

The chain uses TRBV5-1 and TRBJ1-1, with 8 bases aligning to TRBD1. Per germline, CDR1 SGHRS and CDR2 YFSETQ. V lost 1 base, J lost 3 bases, and 2 bases stayed unmatched. The CDR3 spans 14 residues. The CDR3 here is CASSLRGQDTEAFF. The CDR3 DNA reads as TGCGCCAGCAGCTTGAGGGGACAGGACACTGAAGCTTTCTTT.

There are a few counts of this clonotype. Written as DNA, the CDR3 is TGTGCCAGTAGTATACCTCGCGCGGAAAAACTGTTTTTT. Amino acid sequence: CASSIPRAEKLFF. The V call is TRBV19, the J call TRBJ1-4; D is uncertain. In germline, CDR1 is LNHDA, CDR2 SQIVND (reference sequence). The CDR3 is made up of 13 amino acids. The V and J ends lost 2 bases and 8 bases respectively, with 9 bases between them.

J is TRBJ1-2 and V is TRBV7-3; TRBD1 matches at 9 bases. Trimming at V came to 4 bases and at J to 2 bases, leaving 5 bases not matched to a gene. The CDR3 contains 15 residues. The V gene's germline CDR1 is SGHTA and CDR2 FQGTGA. The CDR3 sequence: CASSSGGTGNYGYTF. The DNA for the CDR3 is TGTGCCAGCAGCTCTGGGGGGACAGGGAACTATGGCTACACCTTC. Full variable domain (missing parts from reference TRBV7-3 and TRBJ1-2): GAGVSQTPSNKVTEKGKYVELRCDPISGHTALYWYRQSLGQGPEFLIYFQGTGAADDSGLPNDRFFAVRPEGSVSTLKIQRTERGDSAVYLCASSSGGTGNYGYTFGSGTRLTVV.

This clonotype was observed many times. The V gene is TRBV6-2 or TRBV6-3, the J gene TRBJ2-1; 9 nucleotides line up with TRBD2. CDR3 length: 15 residues. Germline V gene lookup returns CDR1 MNHEY and CDR2 SVGEGT. The junction had 6 bases not matched to a gene; V was cut back by 2 bases and J by 7 bases. CDR3 coding DNA: TGTGCCAGCAGTTACAGGGCTAGCGGGAAAAATGAGCAGTTCTTC. Translated: CASSYRASGKNEQFF.

This clonotype was recorded at least ten times. The V call is TRBV5-5, the J call TRBJ1-2; no clear D. V dropped 4 bases and J dropped 6 bases, with 16 bases sitting between them. Germline V lookup: CDR1 SGHKS, CDR2 YYEKEE (reference sequence). The CDR3 extends over 14 amino acids. In nucleotides, the CDR3 is TGTGCCAGCAGCCCCCAGCCCGGGGAGGATGGCTACACCTTC. Its translation is CASSPQPGEDGYTF. The full variable domain, its missing parts supplied by reference TRBV5-5 and TRBJ1-2, is DAGVTQSPTHLIKTRGQQVTLRCSPISGHKSVSWYQQVLGQGPQFIFQYYEKEERGRGNFPDRFSARQFPNYSSELNVNALLLGDSALYLCASSPQPGEDGYTFGSGTRLTVV.

This clonotype was counted many times. The chain joins TRBV20-1 to TRBJ2-7; D gene ambiguous. This CDR3 is 11 amino acids long. Germline V gene sequence: CDR1 DFQATT, CDR2 SNEGSKA (reference sequence). V shed 5 bases and J shed 5 bases, with 10 bases lying between them. CDR3 residues: CSALDFNEQYF. The DNA for the CDR3 is TGCAGTGCTCTGGATTTCAACGAGCAGTACTTC.

This chain links TRBV20-1 with TRBJ2-7; D possibly uses TRBD1 or TRBD2 (5 bases each). Germline assignment: CDR1 DFQATT and CDR2 SNEGSKA (reference sequence). The CDR3 is made up of 13 amino acids. Trimming left V 6 bases short and J 0 bases short, with 12 bases between. CDR3 region: CSAVGVSSYEQYF. CDR3 nucleotides: TGCAGTGCCGTGGGGGTGAGCTCCTACGAGCAGTACTTC.

This clonotype was picked up many times. V gene TRBV7-9 combines with J gene TRBJ2-3; 7 bases fit TRBD2. The CDR3 sequence is 14 residues long. The germline V gene encodes CDR1 SEHNR and CDR2 FQNEAQ (reference sequence). The ends lost 2 bases at V and 5 bases at J; junction bases unmatched: 4. In DNA form, the CDR3 reads TGTGCCAGCAGCTTAAGCGGGGCGGGAGATACGCAGTATTTT. This gives the protein CASSLSGAGDTQYF.

The V call is TRBV5-1, the J call TRBJ2-1, with D unresolved. Per the germline V gene, CDR1 is SGHRS and CDR2 is YFSETQ. The V and J ends lost 2 bases and 4 bases respectively, with 7 bases between them. The CDR3 length is 13 residues. CDR3 residues: CASSFYGYNEQFF. The CDR3 nucleotides are TGCGCCAGCAGCTTTTACGGATACAATGAGCAGTTCTTC. The variable domain in full, completed from reference TRBV5-1 and TRBJ2-1, reads KAGVTQTPRYLIKTRGQQVTLSCSPISGHRSVSWYQQTPGQGLQFLFEYFSETQRNKGNFPGRFSGRQFSNSRSEMNVSTLELGDSALYLCASSFYGYNEQFFGPGTRLTVL.

This clonotype was counted between two and nine times. The chain links TRBV10-3 to TRBJ2-7; D is possibly TRBD1 or TRBD2 (7 bases each). The CDR3 extends over 16 amino acids. The germline gives CDR1 ENHRY, CDR2 SYGVKD. V was pared by 5 bases and J by 1 base, with 18 bases between. The CDR3 loop is CAISNPTGTTSYEQYF. DNA for the CDR3: TGTGCCATCAGTAACCCGACAGGGACTACATCCTACGAGCAGTACTTC.